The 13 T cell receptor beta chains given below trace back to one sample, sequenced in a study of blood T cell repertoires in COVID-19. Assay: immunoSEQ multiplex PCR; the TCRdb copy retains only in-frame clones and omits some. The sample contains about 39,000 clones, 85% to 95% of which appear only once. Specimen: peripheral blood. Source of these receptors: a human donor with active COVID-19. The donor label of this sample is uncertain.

The CDR3 is CASSPFLRVGRESRTGELFF. In DNA, the CDR3 is TGTGCCAGCAGTCCTTTCCTCAGGGTCGGACGGGAGAGTCGGACCGGGGAGCTGTTTTTT. The V call is TRBV3-1 (or the pseudogene TRBV3-2), the J call TRBJ2-2; weak D call: TRBD2 (6 bases). This CDR3 is 20 amino acids long. Between the trimmed V and J ends, which lost 6 bases and 5 bases, there was a span of 31 bases. CDR1 is LGHDT, CDR2 YNNKEL, per germline (reference sequence).

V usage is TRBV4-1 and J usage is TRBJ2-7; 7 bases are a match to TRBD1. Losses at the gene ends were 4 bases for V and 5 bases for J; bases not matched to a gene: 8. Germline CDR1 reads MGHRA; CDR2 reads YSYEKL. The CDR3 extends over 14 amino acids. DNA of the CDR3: TGCGCCAGCAGCCGCCGGACAGGCCTCGACGAGCAGTACTTC. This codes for CASSRRTGLDEQYF.

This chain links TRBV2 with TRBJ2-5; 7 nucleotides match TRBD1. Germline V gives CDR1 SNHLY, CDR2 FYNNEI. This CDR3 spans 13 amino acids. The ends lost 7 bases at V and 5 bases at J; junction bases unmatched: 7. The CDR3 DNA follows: TGTGCCAGCATAAGGGGGCCGGTGGAGACCCAGTACTTC. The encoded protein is CASIRGPVETQYF. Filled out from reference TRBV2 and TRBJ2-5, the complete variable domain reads EPEVTQTPSHQVTQMGQEVILRCVPISNHLYFYWYRQILGQKVEFLVSFYNNEISEKSEIFDDQFSVERPDGSNFTLKIRSTKLEDSAMYFCASIRGPVETQYFGPGTRLLVL.

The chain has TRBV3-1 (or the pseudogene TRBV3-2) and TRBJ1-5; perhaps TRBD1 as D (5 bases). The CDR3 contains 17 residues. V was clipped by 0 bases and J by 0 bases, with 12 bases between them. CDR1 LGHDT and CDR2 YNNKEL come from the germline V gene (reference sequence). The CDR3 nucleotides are TGTGCCAGCAGCCAAGATCAGGGAGGCTTTAGCAATCAGCCCCAGCATTTT. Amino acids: CASSQDQGGFSNQPQHF.

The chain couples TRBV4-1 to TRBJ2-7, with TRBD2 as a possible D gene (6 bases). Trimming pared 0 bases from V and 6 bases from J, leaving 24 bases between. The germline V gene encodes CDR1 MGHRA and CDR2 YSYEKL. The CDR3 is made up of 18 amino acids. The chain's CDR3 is CASSQDPYSGTAPPEQYF. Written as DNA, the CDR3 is TGCGCCAGCAGCCAAGATCCATATTCCGGGACTGCACCTCCCGAGCAGTACTTC.

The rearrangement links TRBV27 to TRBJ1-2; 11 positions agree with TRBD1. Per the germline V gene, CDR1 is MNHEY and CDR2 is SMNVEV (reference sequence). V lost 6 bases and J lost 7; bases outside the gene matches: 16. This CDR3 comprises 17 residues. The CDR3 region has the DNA TGTGCCAGCAGACCTAGAGGCCCGGGACAGGGGGAAAGTGGCTACACCTTC. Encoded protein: CASRPRGPGQGESGYTF.

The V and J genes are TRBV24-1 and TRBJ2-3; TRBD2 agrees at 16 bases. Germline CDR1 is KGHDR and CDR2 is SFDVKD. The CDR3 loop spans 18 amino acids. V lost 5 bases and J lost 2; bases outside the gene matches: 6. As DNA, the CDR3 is TGTGCCACCAGTGGCGGGACTAGCGGGAGGGTATACACAGATACGCAGTATTTT. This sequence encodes CATSGGTSGRVYTDTQYF.

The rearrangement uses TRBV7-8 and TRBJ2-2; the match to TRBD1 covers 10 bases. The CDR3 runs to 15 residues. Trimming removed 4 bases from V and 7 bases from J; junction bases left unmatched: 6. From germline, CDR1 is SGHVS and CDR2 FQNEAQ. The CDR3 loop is CASSSRQGAFGELFF. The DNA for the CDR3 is TGTGCCAGCAGCTCCCGACAGGGGGCATTCGGGGAGCTGTTTTTT.

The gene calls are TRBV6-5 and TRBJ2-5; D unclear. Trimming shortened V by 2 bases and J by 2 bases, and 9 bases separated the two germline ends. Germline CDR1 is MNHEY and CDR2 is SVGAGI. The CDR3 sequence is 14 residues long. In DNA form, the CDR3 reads TGTGCCAGCAGTTACAGTCAACTACAAGAGACCCAGTACTTC. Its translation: CASSYSQLQETQYF.

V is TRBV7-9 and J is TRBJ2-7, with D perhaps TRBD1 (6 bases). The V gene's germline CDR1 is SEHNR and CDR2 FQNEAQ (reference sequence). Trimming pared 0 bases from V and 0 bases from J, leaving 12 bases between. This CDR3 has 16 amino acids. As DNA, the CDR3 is TGTGCCAGCAGCTTAGCGCTCAGGGGCCCCTCCTACGAGCAGTACTTC. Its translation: CASSLALRGPSYEQYF.

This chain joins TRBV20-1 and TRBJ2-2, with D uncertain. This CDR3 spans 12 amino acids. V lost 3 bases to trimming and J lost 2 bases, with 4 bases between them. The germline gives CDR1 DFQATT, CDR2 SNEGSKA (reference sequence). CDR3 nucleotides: TGCAGTGCTAGTCGTAACACCGGGGAGCTGTTTTTT. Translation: CSASRNTGELFF.

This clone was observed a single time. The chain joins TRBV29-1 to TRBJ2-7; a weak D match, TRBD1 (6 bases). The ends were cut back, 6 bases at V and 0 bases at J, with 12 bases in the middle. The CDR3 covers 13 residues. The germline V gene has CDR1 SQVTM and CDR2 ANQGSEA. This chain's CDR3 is CSVDSLSSYEQYF. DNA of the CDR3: TGCAGCGTGGACAGCTTGAGCTCCTACGAGCAGTACTTC.

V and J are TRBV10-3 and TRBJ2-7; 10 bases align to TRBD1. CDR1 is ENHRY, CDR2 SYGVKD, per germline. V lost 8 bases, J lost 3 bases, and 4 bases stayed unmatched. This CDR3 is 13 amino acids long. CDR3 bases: TGTGCCATCCGGGGACAGGGGCTCTACGAGCAGTACTTC. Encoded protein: CAIRGQGLYEQYF.